This T cell receptor (beta chain) was identified in a study of Graves' ophthalmopathy and Graves' hyperthyroidism. Points from the study as a whole: Ophthalmopathy versus stable hyperthyroidism: 13-signature model gave 87.88% sensitivity, 75% to 82% specificity. Most clonotypes expanded in thyroid above 0.001 frequency were present in blood too.

Many counts were recorded for this clonotype. Its antigen is as yet unknown. RNA transcripts yielded amplified TCR beta CDR3 regions. The authors performed first-round RT-PCR with HTBI primers and then a second-round multiplex PCR. MiXCR, run by TCRdb on the multiplex PCR reads, gives a single entry per CDR3 protein. The sample has hundreds of thousands of distinct CDR3 sequences, around 40% seen once. The CDR3 spans 14 residues. CDR1 and CDR2 (germline): SGDLS, YYNGEE. Trimming removed 3 bases from V and 5 bases from J, with 14 bases in between. A duration under 3 months, NOSPECS ≥4, CAS ≥3 and moderate-to-severe activity characterized the donors with ophthalmopathy. A diagnosis was made from clinical symptoms together with serum thyroxine, TRAb, thyroid ultrasound and orbital computed tomography.

This clonotype was obtained from an adult man with Graves' ophthalmopathy. The specimen sequenced was peripheral blood. The chain recombines TRBV9 with TRBJ2-5, with TRBD2 as a possible D gene (5 bases). As DNA, the CDR3 is TGTGCCAGCAGCGCCGGGATCTTATCGGAGACCCAGTACTTC. This encodes CASSAGILSETQYF. The full variable domain, completed using reference TRBV9 and TRBJ2-5, is DSGVTQTPKHLITATGQRVTLRCSPRSGDLSVYWYQQSLDQGLQFLIQYYNGEERAKGNILERFSAQQFPDLHSELNLSSLELGDSALYFCASSAGILSETQYFGPGTRLLVL.